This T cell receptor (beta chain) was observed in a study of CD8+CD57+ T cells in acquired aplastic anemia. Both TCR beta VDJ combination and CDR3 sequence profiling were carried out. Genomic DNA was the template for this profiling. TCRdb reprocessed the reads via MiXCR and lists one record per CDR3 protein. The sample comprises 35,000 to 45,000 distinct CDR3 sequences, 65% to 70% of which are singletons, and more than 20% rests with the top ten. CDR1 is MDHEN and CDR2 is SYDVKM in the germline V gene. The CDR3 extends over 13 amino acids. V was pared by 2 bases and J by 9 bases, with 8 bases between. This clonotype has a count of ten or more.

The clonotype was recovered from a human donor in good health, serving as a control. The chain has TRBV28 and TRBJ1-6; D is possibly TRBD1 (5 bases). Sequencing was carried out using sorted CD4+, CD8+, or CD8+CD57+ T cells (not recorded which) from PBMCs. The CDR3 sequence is CASSLTGFSPLHF. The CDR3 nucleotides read TGTGCCAGCAGTTTAACAGGTTTTTCACCCCTCCACTTT. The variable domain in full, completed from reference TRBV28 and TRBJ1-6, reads DVKVTQSSRYLVKRTGEKVFLECVQDMDHENMFWYRQDPGLGLRLIYFSYDVKMKEKGDIPEGYSVSREKKERFSLILESASTNQTSMYLCASSLTGFSPLHFGNGTRLTVT.